Presented here are 21 T cell receptor beta chains from one specimen sequenced in a study of identical twins. TCRdb reprocessed the 5' RACE reads with MiXCR, giving one entry per CDR3 protein. The sample has 200,000 to 300,000 distinct CDR3 sequences; approximately 8% are singletons. The same data also contributed to another study, on yellow fever vaccine responses in identical twins.

Sequenced input: CD8+ T cells sorted from blood. These receptors all stem from a woman younger than 30 in good health.

With respect to this clonotype: An end of the junction does not agree with germline; a read error may underlie this. The chain links TRBV10-3 to TRBJ1-6; D is unclear. Per the germline V gene, CDR1 is ENHRY and CDR2 is SYGVKD. This CDR3 has 15 residues. The DNA for the CDR3 is TGTGCCATCAGGGAGTGGGGTGACACAAATTCACCCCTCCACTTT. Protein product: CAIREWGDTNSPLHF.

The table lists this clonotype with a few counts. J is TRBJ2-7 and V is TRBV2; D is perhaps TRBD2 (5 bases). Germline V gene data show CDR1 as SNHLY and CDR2 as FYNNEI. Trimming shortened V by 6 bases and J by 5 bases, and 17 bases separated the two germline ends. The CDR3 sequence is 14 residues long. CDR3 loop: CASRISEALDEQYF. The CDR3 DNA reads TGTGCCAGCAGGATCTCGGAGGCGCTGGACGAGCAGTACTTC.

This clonotype was observed at least ten times. The chain employs TRBV12-3 or TRBV12-4 and TRBJ1-5; the D gene is possibly TRBD1 (5 bases). The CDR3 is 16 residues long. V was trimmed by 5 bases and J by 2 bases, leaving 16 bases between them. CDR3 in DNA: TGTGCCAGCAGTACTACAGGAAGACCGGGCAATCAGCCCCAGCATTTT. Translated, it gives CASSTTGRPGNQPQHF.

This clonotype was observed a few times. The chain recombines TRBV4-1 with TRBJ2-1, with D perhaps matching TRBD2 (5 bases). Trimming took off 5 bases at V and 11 bases at J, with 13 bases between the two ends. CDR3 length: 12 residues. Germline V CDR1 and CDR2: MGHRA, YSYEKL. CDR3 loop: CASSSSEAKQFF. CDR3 bases: TGCGCCAGCAGCTCTTCGGAGGCTAAGCAGTTCTTC.

The chain has TRBV11-2 and TRBJ2-3; 8 bases are shared with TRBD2. The CDR3 is made up of 15 amino acids. The V gene end was trimmed by 10 bases and the J gene end by 4 bases; junction bases not matched to a gene: 13. Germline assignment: CDR1 SGHAT and CDR2 FQNNGV. The CDR3 protein is CATRPPSGSADTQYF. In DNA form, the CDR3 reads TGTGCCACCCGTCCCCCGAGCGGGAGTGCAGATACGCAGTATTTT.

This clonotype was counted between two and nine times. V and J are TRBV9 and TRBJ1-4, with 9 bases fitting TRBD1. Germline assignment: CDR1 SGDLS and CDR2 YYNGEE. The CDR3 sequence is 15 residues long. With V trimmed by 3 bases and J by 7 bases, 7 bases remained unmatched. The CDR3 nucleotides read TGTGCCAGCAGCGCCCGGACAGGGGTTGCTGAAAAACTGTTTTTT. It translates to CASSARTGVAEKLFF.

Ten or more counts support this clonotype. This chain connects TRBV6-2 or TRBV6-3 to TRBJ1-2, with D perhaps TRBD1 (5 bases). Per the germline V gene, CDR1 is MNHEY and CDR2 is SVGEGT. The CDR3 has 12 residues. The V end lost 4 bases, the J end lost 4 bases, and 7 bases lay between the germline ends. The CDR3 DNA follows: TGTGCCAGCAGTTTACAGGTCTATGGCTACACCTTC. It encodes CASSLQVYGYTF.

The chain is built from TRBV6-1 and TRBJ2-3, with D tentatively TRBD2 (6 bases). The V and J ends lost 5 bases and 2 bases respectively, with 14 bases between them. The CDR3 has 15 amino acids. Germline CDR1 is MNHNS and CDR2 is SASEGT. The CDR3 DNA sequence: TGTGCCAGCAGTCTTAGCAGGAGGGTCACAGATACGCAGTATTTT. Amino acids: CASSLSRRVTDTQYF.

V usage is TRBV6-5 and J usage is TRBJ2-1; perhaps TRBD2 as D (5 bases). Trimming removed 6 bases from V and 6 bases from J, with 12 bases in between. CDR3 size: 13 residues. Germline assignment: CDR1 MNHEY and CDR2 SVGAGI. CDR3 sequence: CASSLGDPNEQFF. Written as DNA, the CDR3 is TGTGCCAGCAGCCTCGGGGATCCCAATGAGCAGTTCTTC.

This clonotype appeared a few times. V usage is TRBV29-1 and J usage is TRBJ2-1; no clear D. The ends were cut back, 1 base at V and 0 bases at J, with 10 bases in the middle. CDR1 is SQVTM, CDR2 ANQGSEA, per germline. This CDR3 has 15 residues. The CDR3 spells CSVEGVRSSYNEQFF. In DNA form, the CDR3 reads TGCAGCGTTGAAGGGGTACGGAGCTCCTACAATGAGCAGTTCTTC.

As regards this clonotype: Relative to the germline gene, one junction end is altered; a read error may explain this. This sequence joins TRBV5-1 and TRBJ2-5; 12 bases map to TRBD2. The CDR3 sequence is 19 residues long. Per the germline V gene, CDR1 is SGHRS and CDR2 is YFSETQ. The CDR3 protein is CSSTPDRTPSGRDRETQYF. CDR3 DNA sequence: TGCTCCAGCACCCCGGACAGGACCCCTAGCGGGAGGGATCGGGAGACCCAGTACTTC.

This clonotype was detected many times. This chain links TRBV5-1 with TRBJ2-5; D perhaps matches TRBD2 (6 bases). Germline V gene sequence: CDR1 SGHRS, CDR2 YFSETQ. This CDR3 spans 15 amino acids. V lost 0 bases to trimming and J lost 1 base, with 10 bases between them. The CDR3 sequence is CASSLELAAQETQYF. The CDR3 DNA reads as TGCGCCAGCAGCTTGGAATTAGCGGCCCAAGAGACCCAGTACTTC.

This clonotype was recorded at least ten times. The gene calls are TRBV29-1 and TRBJ2-2; D might be TRBD1 (6 bases). The CDR3 extends over 12 amino acids. The germline gives CDR1 SQVTM, CDR2 ANQGSEA. V lost 5 bases and J lost 4, with 8 bases in between. CDR3 sequence (DNA): TGCAGCGTTACAGGGAGCACCGGGGAGCTGTTTTTT. This gives the protein CSVTGSTGELFF.

The sample holds a few counts of this clonotype. This chain links TRBV7-9 with TRBJ2-5, with 7 bases lining up with TRBD2. The CDR3 consists of 16 residues. From germline, CDR1 is SEHNR and CDR2 FQNEAQ (reference sequence). The ends lost 3 bases at V and 5 bases at J; junction bases unmatched: 12. In DNA, the CDR3 is TGTGCCAGCAGCTTCCCCTCGAGGGGAGGGCCGGAGACCCAGTACTTC. It codes for CASSFPSRGGPETQYF.

At least ten counts were recorded for this clonotype. V is TRBV7-8 and J is TRBJ1-1, with 8 bases fitting TRBD1. V gave up 5 bases and J gave up 6 bases; unmatched junction bases: 8. The CDR3 runs to 14 residues. Germline V CDR1 and CDR2: SGHVS, FQNEAQ. CDR3 sequence: CASSADPGGPEAFF. CDR3 bases: TGTGCCAGCAGCGCCGACCCAGGGGGCCCTGAAGCTTTCTTT. Drawing the rest from reference TRBV7-8 and TRBJ1-1, the complete variable domain is GAGVSQSPRYKVAKRGQDVALRCDPISGHVSLFWYQQALGQGPEFLTYFQNEAQLDKSGLPSDRFFAERPEGSVSTLKIQRTQQEDSAVYLCASSADPGGPEAFFGQGTRLTVV.

This clonotype was seen at least ten times. The chain has TRBV7-9 and TRBJ2-5, with D perhaps TRBD1 or TRBD2 (5 bases each). CDR1 is SEHNR, CDR2 FQNEAQ, per germline (reference sequence). The CDR3 covers 14 residues. Trimming left V 4 bases short and J 1 base short, with 10 bases between. The CDR3 bases are TGTGCCAGCAGCTCCGGGGACCTCCAAGAGACCCAGTACTTC. This encodes CASSSGDLQETQYF. Complete variable domain (other parts from reference TRBV7-9 and TRBJ2-5): DTGVSQNPRHKITKRGQNVTFRCDPISEHNRLYWYRQTLGQGPEFLTYFQNEAQLEKSRLLSDRFSAERPKGSFSTLEIQRTEQGDSAMYLCASSSGDLQETQYFGPGTRLLVL.

The chain has TRBV5-8 and TRBJ2-7, with D perhaps matching TRBD1 or TRBD2 (5 bases each). Germline-derived CDR1 and CDR2 are SGHTS and YDEGEE. Trimming pared 0 bases from V and 2 bases from J, leaving 9 bases between. The CDR3 covers 14 residues. The CDR3 loop is CASSLGDGTYEQYF. Here the CDR3 DNA reads TGTGCCAGCAGCTTGGGGGACGGCACCTACGAGCAGTACTTC.

This clonotype has just a few counts. This CDR3 reads CASSLPQGRDHGETDTQYF. Written as DNA, the CDR3 is TGTGCCAGCAGCTTACCCCAGGGACGGGACCATGGGGAGACAGATACGCAGTATTTT. The V gene is TRBV11-1, the J gene TRBJ2-3; the D gene could be TRBD1 or TRBD2 (5 bases each). The germline V gene encodes CDR1 SGHAT and CDR2 FQDESV (reference sequence). V lost 2 bases and J lost 3, with 24 bases in between. The CDR3 loop spans 19 amino acids.

This clonotype was found many times. J is TRBJ2-2 and V is TRBV4-1; 10 nucleotides line up with TRBD1. Germline V gives CDR1 MGHRA, CDR2 YSYEKL. This CDR3 has 17 amino acids. V gave up 2 bases and J gave up 0 bases; unmatched junction bases: 3. CDR3 in amino acids: CASSQPGTGANTGELFF. The CDR3, as DNA: TGCGCCAGCAGCCAACCCGGGACAGGGGCGAACACCGGGGAGCTGTTTTTT.

CDR3 in amino acids: CATSNEMSSYNEQFF. In DNA, the CDR3 is TGTGCCACCAGTAACGAAATGAGCTCCTACAATGAGCAGTTCTTC. The V gene is TRBV24-1, the J gene TRBJ2-1; D unclear. The CDR3 length is 15 residues. Trimming removed 6 bases at V and 0 bases at J, with 11 bases between. Germline V gene data show CDR1 as KGHDR and CDR2 as SFDVKD.

V usage is TRBV5-4 and J usage is TRBJ2-3; the match to TRBD1 covers 8 bases. The germline V gene has CDR1 SGHNT and CDR2 YYREEE (reference sequence). J lost 5 bases, V lost 0 bases, and 8 bases had no gene match. The CDR3 extends over 16 amino acids. CDR3 region: CASSLGWQGAGDTQYF. CDR3 nucleotide sequence: TGTGCCAGCAGCTTGGGTTGGCAGGGGGCGGGAGATACGCAGTATTTT.